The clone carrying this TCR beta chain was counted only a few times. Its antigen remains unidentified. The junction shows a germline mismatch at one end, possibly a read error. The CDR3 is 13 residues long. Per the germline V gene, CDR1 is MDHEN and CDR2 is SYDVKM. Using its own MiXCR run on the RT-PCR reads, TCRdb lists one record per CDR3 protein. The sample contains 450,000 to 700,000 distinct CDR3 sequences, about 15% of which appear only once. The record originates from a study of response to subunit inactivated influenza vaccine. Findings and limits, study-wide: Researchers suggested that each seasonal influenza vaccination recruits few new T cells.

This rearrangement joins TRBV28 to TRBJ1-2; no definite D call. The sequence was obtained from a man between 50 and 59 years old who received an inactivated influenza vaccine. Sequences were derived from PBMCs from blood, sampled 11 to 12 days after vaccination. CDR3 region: CASSRGPKYGYTF. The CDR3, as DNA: TGTGCCAGCAGTCGCGGACCTAAATATGGCTACACCTTC.